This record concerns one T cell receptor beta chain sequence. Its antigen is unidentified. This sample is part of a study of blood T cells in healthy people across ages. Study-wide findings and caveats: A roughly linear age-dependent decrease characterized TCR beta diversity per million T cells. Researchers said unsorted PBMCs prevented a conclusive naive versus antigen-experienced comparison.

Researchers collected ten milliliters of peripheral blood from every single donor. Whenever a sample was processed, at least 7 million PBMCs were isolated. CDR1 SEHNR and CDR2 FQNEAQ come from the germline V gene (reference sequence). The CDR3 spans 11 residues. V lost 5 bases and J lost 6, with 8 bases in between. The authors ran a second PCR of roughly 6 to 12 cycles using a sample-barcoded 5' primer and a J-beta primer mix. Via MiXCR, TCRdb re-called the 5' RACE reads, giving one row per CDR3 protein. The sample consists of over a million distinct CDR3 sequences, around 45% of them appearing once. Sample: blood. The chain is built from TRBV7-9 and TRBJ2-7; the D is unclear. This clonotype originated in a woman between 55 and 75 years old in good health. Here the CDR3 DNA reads TGTGCCAGCAGCGTACAGCTCGAGCAGTACTTC. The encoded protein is CASSVQLEQYF.